The T cell receptor (beta chain) under discussion was sequenced for a study of post-analysis software for immune sequencing data (dated by TCRdb to the mid-2010s). A note on the overall study: Disease courses on record covered relapsing-remitting, secondary progressive and progressive-relapsing multiple sclerosis, though some patients had no subtype annotation. The multiple sclerosis patient repertoires were compared with around ten previously published healthy control repertoires from donors aged about 6 to 28 years. A subset of samples was prepared in parallel using single-end sample barcoding, then pooled and co-amplified after Illumina adapter ligation.

Overall study outcomes, separate from this receptor: The multiple sclerosis patient group was slightly younger than the control group. Compared with controls, multiple sclerosis patients had significantly lower normalized Chao1 diversity, a finding suggesting substantial peripheral T-cell clonal expansion. Four to six TRBV segments, including TRBV5-6, TRBV5-1 and TRBV20-1, were significantly more frequent in patients than controls. Direct clustering with F measure revealed strong co-clustering of samples prepared in the same batch, which led to a batch-effect correction.

A distance of 10 bases separates the germline ends of V and J, which lose 0 bases and 1 base respectively. Per the germline V gene, SGHDT is the CDR1 and YYEEEE is the CDR2. Including the terminal cysteine and phenylalanine, the CDR3 comprises 15 residues. The sequence is cut down to CDR3 DNA, 45 bases in frame from base 1. A remark on this clonotype: It lacks a known antigen. No base-level quality is on record; no much larger clone is a single base apart.

Library creation used PCR. TCRdb records Illumina HiSeq 2500 as the sequencer. To reduce PCR and sequencing biases, unique molecular identifiers were incorporated into the TCR beta cDNA libraries. Every 1 to 10 million input T cells yielded around 500,000 cDNA molecules, meaning each molecule approximated one T cell. Patient libraries were prepared and sequenced with the same protocol used for the earlier healthy control dataset. Samples belonging to the same batch were prepared together, multiplexed and sequenced on a shared HiSeq lane. In the paper's pipeline: MIGEC was used to process the raw barcoded reads, and molecular identifier groups with only a single read were discarded before consensus assembly and CDR3 extraction. VDJtools was used for post-analysis of the clonotype tables, and diversity was normalized by down-sampling every dataset to the size of the smallest sample. In repertoire overlap clustering, CDR3 amino acid sequences, but not nucleotide sequences, were matched to correct batch-related cross-sample contamination. TCRdb passed the public sequencing reads through fastp at Q25 and MiXCR, retaining productive beta sequences. Each CDR3 protein gets just one entry, which takes the most common genes and DNA from the rows behind it. The V and J calls follow TCRdb's processing rather than the paper's. The sample table contains hundreds of thousands of distinct CDR3 sequences; only one count was recorded for approximately 30% of them. Around 0.55% of the sample belongs to the ten largest clones.

TCR beta repertoires were profiled from peripheral blood of about a dozen young patients with multiple sclerosis to demonstrate the VDJtools post-analysis software. Multiple sclerosis patients were children and adolescents aged about 6 to 16 years. The sample consisted of blood. The TCR originated in a girl aged 10 to 17 with multiple sclerosis. The V and J segments used are TRBV5-6 and TRBJ1-1, with no reliable assignment of the D segment. The DNA is TGTGCCAGCAGCTTGGCATGGGGATCGAACACTGAAGCTTTCTTT. It specifies CASSLAWGSNTEAFF. The full variable domain, completed from the reference TRBV5-6 and TRBJ1-1 proteins outside the CDR3, reads DAGVTQSPTHLIKTRGQQVTLRCSPKSGHDTVSWYQQALGQGPQFIFQYYEEEERQRGNFPDRFSGHQFPNYSSELNVNALLLGDSALYLCASSLAWGSNTEAFFGQGTRLTVV.